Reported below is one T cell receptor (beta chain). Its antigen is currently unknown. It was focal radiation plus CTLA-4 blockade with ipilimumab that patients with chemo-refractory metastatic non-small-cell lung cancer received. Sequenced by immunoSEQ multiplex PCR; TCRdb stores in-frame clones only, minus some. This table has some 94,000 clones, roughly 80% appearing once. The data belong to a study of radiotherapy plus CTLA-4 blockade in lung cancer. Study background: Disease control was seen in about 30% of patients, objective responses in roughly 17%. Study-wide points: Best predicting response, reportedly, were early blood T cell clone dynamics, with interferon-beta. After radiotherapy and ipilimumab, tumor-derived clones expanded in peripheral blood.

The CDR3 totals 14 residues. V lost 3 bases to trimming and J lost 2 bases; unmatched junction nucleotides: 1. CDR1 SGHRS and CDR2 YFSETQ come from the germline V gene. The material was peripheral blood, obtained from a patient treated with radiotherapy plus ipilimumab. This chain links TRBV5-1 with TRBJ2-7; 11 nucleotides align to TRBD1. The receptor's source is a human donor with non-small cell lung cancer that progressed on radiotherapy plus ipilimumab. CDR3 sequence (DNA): TGCGCCAGCAGCTGGGGACAGGGGGCCTACGAGCAGTACTTC. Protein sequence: CASSWGQGAYEQYF.